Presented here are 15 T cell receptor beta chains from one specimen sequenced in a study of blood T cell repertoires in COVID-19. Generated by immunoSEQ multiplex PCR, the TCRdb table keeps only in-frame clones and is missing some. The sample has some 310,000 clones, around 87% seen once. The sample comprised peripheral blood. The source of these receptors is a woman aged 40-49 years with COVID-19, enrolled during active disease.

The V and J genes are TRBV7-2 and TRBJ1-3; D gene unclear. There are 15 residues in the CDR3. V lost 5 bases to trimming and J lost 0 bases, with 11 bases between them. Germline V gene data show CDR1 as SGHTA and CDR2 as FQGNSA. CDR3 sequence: CASSPFRSSGNTIYF. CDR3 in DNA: TGTGCCAGCAGCCCCTTTAGGAGCTCTGGAAACACCATATATTTT. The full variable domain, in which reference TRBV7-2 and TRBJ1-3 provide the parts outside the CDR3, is GAGVSQSPSNKVTEKGKDVELRCDPISGHTALYWYRQSLGQGLEFLIYFQGNSAPDKSGLPSDRFSAERTGGSVSTLTIQRTQQEDSAVYLCASSPFRSSGNTIYFGEGSWLTVV.

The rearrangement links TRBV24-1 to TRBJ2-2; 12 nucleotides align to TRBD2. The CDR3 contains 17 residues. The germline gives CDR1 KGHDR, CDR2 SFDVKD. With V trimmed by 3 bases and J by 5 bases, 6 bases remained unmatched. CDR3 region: CATSDPSGGAGTGELFF. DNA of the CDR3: TGTGCCACCAGTGATCCTAGCGGGGGGGCAGGAACCGGGGAGCTGTTTTTT.

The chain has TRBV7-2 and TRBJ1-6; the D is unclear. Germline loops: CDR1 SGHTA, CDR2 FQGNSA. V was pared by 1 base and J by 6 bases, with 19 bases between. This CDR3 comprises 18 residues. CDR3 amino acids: CASSLGAGLEPANSPLHF. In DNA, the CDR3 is TGTGCCAGCAGCTTAGGGGCGGGGTTGGAGCCGGCTAATTCACCCCTCCACTTT.

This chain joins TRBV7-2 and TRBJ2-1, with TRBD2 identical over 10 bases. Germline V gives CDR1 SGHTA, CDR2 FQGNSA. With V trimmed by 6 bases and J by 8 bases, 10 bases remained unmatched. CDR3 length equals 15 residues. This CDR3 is CASSLSGRAIYEQFF. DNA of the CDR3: TGTGCCAGCAGTCTCAGCGGGAGGGCCATCTATGAGCAGTTCTTC.

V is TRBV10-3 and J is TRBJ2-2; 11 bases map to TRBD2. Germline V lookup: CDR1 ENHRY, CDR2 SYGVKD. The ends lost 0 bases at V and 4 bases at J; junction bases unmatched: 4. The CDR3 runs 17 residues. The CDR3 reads CAISESGTSGFTGELFF. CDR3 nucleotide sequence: TGTGCCATCAGTGAGTCGGGGACTAGCGGTTTCACCGGGGAGCTGTTTTTT.

The CDR3 DNA reads as TGTGCCAGCAGTTTAAACAGGGTTGGCGAGCAGTACTTC. Its protein product is CASSLNRVGEQYF. V gene TRBV6-5 combines with J gene TRBJ2-7, with a tentative D call TRBD1 (6 bases). Germline loops: CDR1 MNHEY, CDR2 SVGAGI. V dropped 4 bases and J dropped 6 bases, with 13 bases sitting between them. The CDR3 loop spans 13 amino acids.

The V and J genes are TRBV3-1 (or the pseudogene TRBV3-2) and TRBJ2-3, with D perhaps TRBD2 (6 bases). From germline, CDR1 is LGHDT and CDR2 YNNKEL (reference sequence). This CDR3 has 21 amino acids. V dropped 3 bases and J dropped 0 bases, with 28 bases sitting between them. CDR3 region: CASSHRWASGTQTYSTDTQYF. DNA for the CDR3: TGTGCCAGCAGCCACCGCTGGGCCTCCGGGACTCAAACATACAGCACAGATACGCAGTATTTT.

The CDR3 bases are TGTGCCAGCAGCTTGATCTCGGGGACAGGGGAGGAGACCCAGTACTTC. This sequence encodes CASSLISGTGEETQYF. The V and J genes are TRBV5-8 and TRBJ2-5; 10 nucleotides match TRBD1. The germline CDR1 and CDR2 sequences are SGHTS and YDEGEE. CDR3 length: 16 residues. Trimming took 1 base from V and 5 from J; bases not matched to a gene: 8.

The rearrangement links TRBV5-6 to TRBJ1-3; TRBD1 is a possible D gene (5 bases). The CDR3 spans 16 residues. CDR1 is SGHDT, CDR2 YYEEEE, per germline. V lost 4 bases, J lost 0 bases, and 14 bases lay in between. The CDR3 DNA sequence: TGTGCCAGCAGCCTGATAGGGGTACCCTCTGGAAACACCATATATTTT. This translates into CASSLIGVPSGNTIYF.

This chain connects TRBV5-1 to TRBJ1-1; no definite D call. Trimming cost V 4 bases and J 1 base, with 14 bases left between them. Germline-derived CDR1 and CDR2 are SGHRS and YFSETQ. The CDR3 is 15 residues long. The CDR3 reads CASSPHRGPNTEAFF. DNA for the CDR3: TGCGCCAGCAGCCCCCATAGAGGGCCGAACACTGAAGCTTTCTTT.

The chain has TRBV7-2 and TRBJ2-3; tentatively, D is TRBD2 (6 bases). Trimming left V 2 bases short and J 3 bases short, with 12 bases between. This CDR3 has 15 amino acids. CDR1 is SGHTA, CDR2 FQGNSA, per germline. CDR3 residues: CASSLNGGRTDTQYF. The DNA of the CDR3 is TGTGCCAGCAGCTTAAACGGGGGACGTACAGATACGCAGTATTTT.

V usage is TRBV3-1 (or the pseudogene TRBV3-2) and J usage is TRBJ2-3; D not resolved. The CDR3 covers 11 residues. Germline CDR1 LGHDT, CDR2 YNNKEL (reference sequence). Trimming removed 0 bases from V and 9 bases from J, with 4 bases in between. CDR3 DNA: TGTGCCAGCAGCCAAGATCTCACGCAGTATTTT. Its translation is CASSQDLTQYF.

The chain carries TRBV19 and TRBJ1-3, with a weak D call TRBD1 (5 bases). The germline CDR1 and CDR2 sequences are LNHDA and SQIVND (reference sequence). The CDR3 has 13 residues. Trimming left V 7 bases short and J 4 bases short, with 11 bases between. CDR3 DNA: TGTGCCAGTAAGGAGGGGTTCGGAAACACCATATATTTT. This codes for CASKEGFGNTIYF.

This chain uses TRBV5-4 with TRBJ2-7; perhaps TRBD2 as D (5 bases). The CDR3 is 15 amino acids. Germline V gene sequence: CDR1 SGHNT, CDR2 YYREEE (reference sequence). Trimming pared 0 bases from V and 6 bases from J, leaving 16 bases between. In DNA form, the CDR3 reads TGTGCCAGCAGCTTGGGAGGGCTGGGAAGGGTCGAGCAGTACTTC. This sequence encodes CASSLGGLGRVEQYF.

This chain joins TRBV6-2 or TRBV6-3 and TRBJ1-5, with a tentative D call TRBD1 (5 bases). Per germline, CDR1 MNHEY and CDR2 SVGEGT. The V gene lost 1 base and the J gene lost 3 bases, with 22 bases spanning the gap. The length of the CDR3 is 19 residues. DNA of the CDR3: TGTGCCAGCAGTTACTACCGATTTAGGGGAGGGACGGTCAATCAGCCCCAGCATTTT. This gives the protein CASSYYRFRGGTVNQPQHF.